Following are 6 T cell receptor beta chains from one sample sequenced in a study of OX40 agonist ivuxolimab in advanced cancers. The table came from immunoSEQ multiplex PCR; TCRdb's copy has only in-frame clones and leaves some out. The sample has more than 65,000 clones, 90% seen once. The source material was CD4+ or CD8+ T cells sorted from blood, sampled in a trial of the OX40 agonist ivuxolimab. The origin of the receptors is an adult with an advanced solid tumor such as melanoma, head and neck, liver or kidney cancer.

The CDR3 nucleotides are TGTGCCAGCTCAAGTGGCACATTTCAAGAGACCCAGTACTTC. It codes for CASSSGTFQETQYF. This chain connects TRBV18 to TRBJ2-5; D is unclear. In germline, CDR1 is KGHSH, CDR2 LQKENI. The CDR3 consists of 14 residues. The V gene lost 5 bases and the J gene lost 2 bases, with 12 bases spanning the gap.

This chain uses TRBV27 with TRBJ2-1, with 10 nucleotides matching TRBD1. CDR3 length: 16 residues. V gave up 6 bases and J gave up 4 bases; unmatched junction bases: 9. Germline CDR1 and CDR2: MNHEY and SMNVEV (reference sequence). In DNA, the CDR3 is TGTGCCAGCAGCCGTAGCCCGGGACAGGGGTACAATGAGCAGTTCTTC. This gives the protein CASSRSPGQGYNEQFF.

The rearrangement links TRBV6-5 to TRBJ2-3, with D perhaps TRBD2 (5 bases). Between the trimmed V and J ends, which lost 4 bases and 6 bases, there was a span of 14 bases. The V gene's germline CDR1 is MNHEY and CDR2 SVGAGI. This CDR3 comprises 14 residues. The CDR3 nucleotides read TGTGCCAGCAGTTCAAGCGGTCCACCGGATACGCAGTATTTT. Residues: CASSSSGPPDTQYF.

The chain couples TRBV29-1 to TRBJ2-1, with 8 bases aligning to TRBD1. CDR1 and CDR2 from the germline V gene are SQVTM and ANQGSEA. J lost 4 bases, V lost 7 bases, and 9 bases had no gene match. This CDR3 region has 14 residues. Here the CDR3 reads CSGVDRGFYNEQFF. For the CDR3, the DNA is TGCAGCGGGGTAGACAGGGGATTTTACAATGAGCAGTTCTTC.

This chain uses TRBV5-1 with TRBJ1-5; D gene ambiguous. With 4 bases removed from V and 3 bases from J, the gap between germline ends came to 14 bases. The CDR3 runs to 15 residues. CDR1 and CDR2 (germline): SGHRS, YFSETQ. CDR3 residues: CASSPRIQNNQPQHF. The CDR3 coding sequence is TGCGCCAGCAGCCCCCGTATCCAGAACAATCAGCCCCAGCATTTT. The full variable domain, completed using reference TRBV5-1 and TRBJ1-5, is KAGVTQTPRYLIKTRGQQVTLSCSPISGHRSVSWYQQTPGQGLQFLFEYFSETQRNKGNFPGRFSGRQFSNSRSEMNVSTLELGDSALYLCASSPRIQNNQPQHFGDGTRLSIL.

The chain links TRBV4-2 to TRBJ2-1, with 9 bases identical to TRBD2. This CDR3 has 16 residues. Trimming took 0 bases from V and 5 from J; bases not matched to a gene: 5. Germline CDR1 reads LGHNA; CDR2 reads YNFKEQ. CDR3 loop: CASSQEGLAGHNEQFF. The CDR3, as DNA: TGTGCCAGCAGCCAAGAGGGTCTAGCGGGACACAATGAGCAGTTCTTC.